The text below deals with one TCR beta chain. Clones were read by immunoSEQ multiplex PCR, and TCRdb kept only the in-frame ones, dropping some. The sample includes more than 150,000 clones, 88% of them seen just once. V was shortened by 2 bases and J by 4 bases, with 11 bases between the two germline ends. The CDR3 consists of 14 residues. Germline CDR1 and CDR2: MNHNY and SVGAGI (reference sequence). This specimen comes from a study of T cell responses to AZD1222 COVID-19 vaccine. The sequencing used peripheral blood, collected after recovery from COVID-19. The receptor was derived from an adult who had recovered from COVID-19. This chain connects TRBV6-6 to TRBJ1-1; D unresolved. The DNA of the CDR3 is TGTGCCAGCAGTTACGGGGTCAGCCTCACTGAAGCTTTCTTT. It codes for CASSYGVSLTEAFF.